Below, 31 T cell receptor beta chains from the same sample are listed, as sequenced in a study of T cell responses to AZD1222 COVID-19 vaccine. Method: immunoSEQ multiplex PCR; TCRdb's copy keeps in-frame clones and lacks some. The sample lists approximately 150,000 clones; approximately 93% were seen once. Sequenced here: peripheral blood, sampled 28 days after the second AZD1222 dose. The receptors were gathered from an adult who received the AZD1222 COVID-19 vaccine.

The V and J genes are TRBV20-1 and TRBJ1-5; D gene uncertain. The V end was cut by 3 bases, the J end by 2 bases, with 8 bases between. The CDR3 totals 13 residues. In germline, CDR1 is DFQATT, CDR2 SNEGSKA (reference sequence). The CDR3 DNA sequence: TGCAGTGCTAGTGATTCCGGCAATCAGCCCCAGCATTTT. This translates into CSASDSGNQPQHF.

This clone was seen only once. The CDR3 protein is CATSRDTGNNQPQHF. The DNA for the CDR3 is TGTGCCACCAGCAGGGACACAGGGAACAATCAGCCCCAGCATTTT. The chain joins TRBV15 to TRBJ1-5; weak D call: TRBD1 (6 bases). The CDR3 spans 15 residues. Germline V gives CDR1 LNHNV, CDR2 YYDKDF (reference sequence). Trimming pared 3 bases from V and 3 bases from J, leaving 12 bases between. Supplemented by reference TRBV15 and TRBJ1-5, the full variable domain reads DAMVIQNPRYQVTQFGKPVTLSCSQTLNHNVMYWYQQKSSQAPKLLFHYYDKDFNNEADTPDNFQSRRPNTSFCFLDIRSPGLGDTAMYLCATSRDTGNNQPQHFGDGTRLSIL.

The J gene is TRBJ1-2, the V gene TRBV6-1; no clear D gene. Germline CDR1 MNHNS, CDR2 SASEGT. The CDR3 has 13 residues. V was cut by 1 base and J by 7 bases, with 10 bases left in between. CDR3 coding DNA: TGTGCCAGCAGTGAAGGGGTAGGAACTGGCTACACCTTC. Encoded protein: CASSEGVGTGYTF.

CDR3 sequence (DNA): TGTGCCAGCAGTTTACTAGCGGGGGCCAACCAAGAGACCCAGTACTTC. Translating gives CASSLLAGANQETQYF. The chain recombines TRBV6-2 or TRBV6-3 with TRBJ2-5; 11 nucleotides align to TRBD2. V dropped 4 bases and J dropped 0; count of bases not matched to a gene: 4. The CDR3 is 16 residues long. Germline assignment: CDR1 MNHEY and CDR2 SVGEGT.

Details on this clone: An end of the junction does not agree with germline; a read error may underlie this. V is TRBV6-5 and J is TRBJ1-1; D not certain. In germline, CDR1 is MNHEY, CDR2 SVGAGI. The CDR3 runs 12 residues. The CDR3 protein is CASSYMNAEAFF. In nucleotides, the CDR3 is TGTGCCAGCAGTTATATGAACGCTGAAGCTTTCTTT.

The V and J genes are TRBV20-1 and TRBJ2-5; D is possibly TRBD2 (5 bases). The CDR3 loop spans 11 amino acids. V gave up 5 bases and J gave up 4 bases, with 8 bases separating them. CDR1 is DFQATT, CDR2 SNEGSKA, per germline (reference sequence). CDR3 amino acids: CSARAGETQYF. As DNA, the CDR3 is TGCAGTGCTCGGGCGGGAGAGACCCAGTACTTC.

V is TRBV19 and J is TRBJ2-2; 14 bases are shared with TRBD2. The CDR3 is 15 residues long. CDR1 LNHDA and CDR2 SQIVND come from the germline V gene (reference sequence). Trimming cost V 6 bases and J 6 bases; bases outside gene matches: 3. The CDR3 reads CASRPGLAGAGELFF. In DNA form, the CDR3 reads TGTGCCAGTAGGCCGGGACTAGCGGGGGCCGGGGAGCTGTTTTTT.

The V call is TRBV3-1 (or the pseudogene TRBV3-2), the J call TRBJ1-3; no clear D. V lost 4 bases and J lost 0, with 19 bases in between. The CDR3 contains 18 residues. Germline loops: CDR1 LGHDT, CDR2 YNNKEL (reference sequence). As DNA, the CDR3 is TGTGCCAGCAGCCCGCGTTCGTGGAGGAAGGACTCTGGAAACACCATATATTTT. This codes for CASSPRSWRKDSGNTIYF.

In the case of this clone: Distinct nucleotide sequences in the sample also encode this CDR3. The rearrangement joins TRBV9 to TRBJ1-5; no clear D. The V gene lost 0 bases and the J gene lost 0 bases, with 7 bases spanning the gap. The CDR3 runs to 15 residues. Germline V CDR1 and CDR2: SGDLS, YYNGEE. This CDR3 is CASSVGPDSNQPQHF. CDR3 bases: TGTGCCAGCAGCGTAGGTCCAGATAGCAATCAGCCCCAGCATTTT.

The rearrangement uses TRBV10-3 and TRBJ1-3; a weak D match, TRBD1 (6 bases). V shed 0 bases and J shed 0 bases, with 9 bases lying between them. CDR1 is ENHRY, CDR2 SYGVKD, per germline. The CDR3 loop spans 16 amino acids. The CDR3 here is CAISESGGRSGNTIYF. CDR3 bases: TGTGCCATCAGTGAGTCGGGGGGCCGCTCTGGAAACACCATATATTTT.

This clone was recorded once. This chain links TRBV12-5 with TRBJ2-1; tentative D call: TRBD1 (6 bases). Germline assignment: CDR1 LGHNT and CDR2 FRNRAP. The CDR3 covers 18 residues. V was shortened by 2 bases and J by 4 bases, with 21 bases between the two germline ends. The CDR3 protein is CASGLQMTGTRAYNEQFF. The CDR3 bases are TGTGCTAGTGGTTTGCAAATGACCGGGACACGGGCGTACAATGAGCAGTTCTTC.

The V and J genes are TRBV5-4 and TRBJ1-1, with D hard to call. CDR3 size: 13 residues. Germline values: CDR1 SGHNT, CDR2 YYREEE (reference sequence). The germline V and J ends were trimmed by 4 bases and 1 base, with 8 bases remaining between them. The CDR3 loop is CASSKETNTEAFF. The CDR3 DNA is TGTGCCAGCAGCAAGGAGACGAACACTGAAGCTTTCTTT.

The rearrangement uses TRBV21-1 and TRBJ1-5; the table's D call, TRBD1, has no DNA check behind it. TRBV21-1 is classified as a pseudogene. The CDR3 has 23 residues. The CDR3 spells CALQWGVGGQGPGLDPFNQPQHF. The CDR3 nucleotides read TGTGCGCTGCAGTGGGGGGTCGGCGGACAGGGTCCGGGGTTGGACCCTTTCAATCAGCCCCAGCATTTT.

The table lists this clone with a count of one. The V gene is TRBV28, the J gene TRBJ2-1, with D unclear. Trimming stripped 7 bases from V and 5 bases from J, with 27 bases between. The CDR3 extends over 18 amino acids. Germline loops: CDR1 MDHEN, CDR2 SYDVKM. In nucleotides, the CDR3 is TGTGCCAGCACCAGAGGCTCTACGGGCTTCGGGCTAAACAATGAGCAGTTCTTC. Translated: CASTRGSTGFGLNNEQFF.

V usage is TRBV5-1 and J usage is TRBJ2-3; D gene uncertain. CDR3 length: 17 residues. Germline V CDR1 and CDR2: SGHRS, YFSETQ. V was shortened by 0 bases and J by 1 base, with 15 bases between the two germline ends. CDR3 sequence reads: CASSLGGGSAGTDTQYF. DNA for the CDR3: TGCGCCAGCAGCTTGGGAGGCGGATCTGCGGGCACAGATACGCAGTATTTT.

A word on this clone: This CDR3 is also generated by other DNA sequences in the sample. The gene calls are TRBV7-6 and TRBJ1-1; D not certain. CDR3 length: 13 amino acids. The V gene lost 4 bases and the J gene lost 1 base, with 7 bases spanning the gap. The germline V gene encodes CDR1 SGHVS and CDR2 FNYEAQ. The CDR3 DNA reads TGTGCCAGCAGCTCGGACGGGAACACTGAAGCTTTCTTT. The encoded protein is CASSSDGNTEAFF.

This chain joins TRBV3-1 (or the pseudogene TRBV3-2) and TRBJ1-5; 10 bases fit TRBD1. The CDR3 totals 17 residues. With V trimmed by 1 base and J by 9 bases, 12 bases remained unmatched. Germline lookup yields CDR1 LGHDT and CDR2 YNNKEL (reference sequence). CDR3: CASSQGRGQGRWGPQHF. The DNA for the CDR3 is TGTGCCAGCAGCCAAGGTAGGGGACAGGGGCGGTGGGGGCCCCAGCATTTT.

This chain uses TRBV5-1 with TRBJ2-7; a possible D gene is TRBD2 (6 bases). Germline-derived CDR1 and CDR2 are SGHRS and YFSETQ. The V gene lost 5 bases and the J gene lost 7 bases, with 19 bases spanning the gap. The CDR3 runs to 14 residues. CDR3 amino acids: CASRPTAGWGEQYF. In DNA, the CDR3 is TGCGCCAGCAGACCGACAGCGGGCTGGGGTGAGCAGTACTTC.

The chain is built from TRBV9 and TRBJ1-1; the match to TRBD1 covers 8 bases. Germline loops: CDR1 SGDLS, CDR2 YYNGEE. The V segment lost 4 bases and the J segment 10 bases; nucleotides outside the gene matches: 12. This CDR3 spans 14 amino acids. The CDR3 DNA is TGTGCCAGCAGCCCCAGGGCAGGGGGCGAAGTAGCTTTCTTT. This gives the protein CASSPRAGGEVAFF.

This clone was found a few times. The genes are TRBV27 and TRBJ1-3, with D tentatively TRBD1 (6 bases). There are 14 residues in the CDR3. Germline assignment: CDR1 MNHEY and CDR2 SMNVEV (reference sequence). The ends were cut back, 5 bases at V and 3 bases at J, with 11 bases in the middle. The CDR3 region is CASSNSRGGNTIYF. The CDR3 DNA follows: TGTGCCAGCAGTAACTCCAGGGGTGGAAACACCATATATTTT.

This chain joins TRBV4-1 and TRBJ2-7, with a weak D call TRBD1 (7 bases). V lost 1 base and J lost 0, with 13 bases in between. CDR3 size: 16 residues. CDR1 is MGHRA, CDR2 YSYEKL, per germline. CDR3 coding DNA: TGCGCCAGCAGCCAAGGGGCAGGGGGGTTCTCCTACGAGCAGTACTTC. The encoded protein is CASSQGAGGFSYEQYF.

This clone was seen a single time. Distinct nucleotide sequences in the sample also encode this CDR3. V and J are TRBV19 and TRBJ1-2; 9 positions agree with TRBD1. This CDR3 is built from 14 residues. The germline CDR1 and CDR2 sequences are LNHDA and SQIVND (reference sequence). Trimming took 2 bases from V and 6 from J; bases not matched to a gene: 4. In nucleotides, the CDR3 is TGTGCCAGTAGTATACCAGGACAGGGGCATGGCTACACCTTC. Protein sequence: CASSIPGQGHGYTF.

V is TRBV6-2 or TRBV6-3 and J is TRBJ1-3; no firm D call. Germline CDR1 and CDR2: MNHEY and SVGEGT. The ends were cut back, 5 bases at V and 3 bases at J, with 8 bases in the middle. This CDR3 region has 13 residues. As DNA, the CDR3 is TGTGCCAGCAGTGCCTCGAATGGAAACACCATATATTTT. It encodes CASSASNGNTIYF.

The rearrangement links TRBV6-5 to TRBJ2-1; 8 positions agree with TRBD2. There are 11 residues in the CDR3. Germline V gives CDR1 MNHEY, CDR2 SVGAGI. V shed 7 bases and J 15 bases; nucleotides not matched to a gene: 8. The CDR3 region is CASTSGTRPFF. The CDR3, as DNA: TGTGCCAGCACCTCCGGGACTAGGCCGTTCTTC.

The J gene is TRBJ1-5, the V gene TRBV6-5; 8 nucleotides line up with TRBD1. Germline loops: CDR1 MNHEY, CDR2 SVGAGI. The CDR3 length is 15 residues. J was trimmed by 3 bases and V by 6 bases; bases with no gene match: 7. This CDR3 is CASRTTGVLNQPQHF. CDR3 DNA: TGTGCCAGCAGGACGACAGGGGTCCTCAATCAGCCCCAGCATTTT.

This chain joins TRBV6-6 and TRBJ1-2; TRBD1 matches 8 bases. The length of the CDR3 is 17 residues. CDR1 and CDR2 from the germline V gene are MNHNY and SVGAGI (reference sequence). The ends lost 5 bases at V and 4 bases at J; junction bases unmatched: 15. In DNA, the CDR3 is TGTGCCAGCAGTCCCCCGCGGCCCGGACAGGGAATCTATGGCTACACCTTC. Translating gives CASSPPRPGQGIYGYTF.

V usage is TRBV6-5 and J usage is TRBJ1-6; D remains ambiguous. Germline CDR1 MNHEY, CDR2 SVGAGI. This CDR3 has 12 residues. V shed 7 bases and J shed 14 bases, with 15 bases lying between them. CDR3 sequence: CASTIVDGTLHF. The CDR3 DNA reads TGTGCCAGCACCATAGTCGACGGTACCCTCCACTTT.

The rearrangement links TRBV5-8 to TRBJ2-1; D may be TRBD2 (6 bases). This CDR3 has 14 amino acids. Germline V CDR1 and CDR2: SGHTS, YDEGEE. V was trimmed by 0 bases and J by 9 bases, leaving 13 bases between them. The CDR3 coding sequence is TGTGCCAGCAGCTTGGAACTAGCAATAGTTGAGCAGTTCTTC. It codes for CASSLELAIVEQFF.

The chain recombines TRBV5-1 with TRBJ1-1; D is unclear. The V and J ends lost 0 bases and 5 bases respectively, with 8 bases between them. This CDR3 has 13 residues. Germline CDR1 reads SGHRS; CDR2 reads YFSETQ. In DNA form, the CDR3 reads TGCGCCAGCAGCTTGGTTTACAATACTGAAGCTTTCTTT. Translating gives CASSLVYNTEAFF.

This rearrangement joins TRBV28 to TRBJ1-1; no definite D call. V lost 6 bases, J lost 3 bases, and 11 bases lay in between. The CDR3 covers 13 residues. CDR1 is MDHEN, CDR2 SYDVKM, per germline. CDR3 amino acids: CASRPPGYTEAFF. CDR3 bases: TGTGCCAGCAGACCCCCTGGGTACACTGAAGCTTTCTTT.

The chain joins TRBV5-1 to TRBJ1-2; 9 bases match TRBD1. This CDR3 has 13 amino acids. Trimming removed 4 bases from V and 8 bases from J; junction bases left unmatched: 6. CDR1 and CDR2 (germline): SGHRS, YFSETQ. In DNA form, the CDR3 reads TGCGCCAGCAGCAACGGACAGGGGTGGGGCTACACCTTC. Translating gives CASSNGQGWGYTF.